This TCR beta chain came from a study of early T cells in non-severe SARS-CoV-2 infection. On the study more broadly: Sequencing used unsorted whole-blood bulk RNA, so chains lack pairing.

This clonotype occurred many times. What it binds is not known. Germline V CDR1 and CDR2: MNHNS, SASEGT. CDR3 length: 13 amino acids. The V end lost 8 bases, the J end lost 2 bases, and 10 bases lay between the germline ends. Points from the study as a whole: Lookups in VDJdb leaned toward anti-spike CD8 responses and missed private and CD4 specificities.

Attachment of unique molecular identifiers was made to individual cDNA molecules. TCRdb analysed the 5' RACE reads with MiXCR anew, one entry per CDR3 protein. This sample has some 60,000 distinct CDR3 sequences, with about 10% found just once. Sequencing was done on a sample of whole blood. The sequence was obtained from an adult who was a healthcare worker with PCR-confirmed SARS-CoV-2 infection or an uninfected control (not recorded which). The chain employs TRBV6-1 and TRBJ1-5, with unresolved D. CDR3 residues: CASEGSRNQPQHF. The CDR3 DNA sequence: TGTGCCAGCGAAGGGAGCCGCAATCAGCCCCAGCATTTT.